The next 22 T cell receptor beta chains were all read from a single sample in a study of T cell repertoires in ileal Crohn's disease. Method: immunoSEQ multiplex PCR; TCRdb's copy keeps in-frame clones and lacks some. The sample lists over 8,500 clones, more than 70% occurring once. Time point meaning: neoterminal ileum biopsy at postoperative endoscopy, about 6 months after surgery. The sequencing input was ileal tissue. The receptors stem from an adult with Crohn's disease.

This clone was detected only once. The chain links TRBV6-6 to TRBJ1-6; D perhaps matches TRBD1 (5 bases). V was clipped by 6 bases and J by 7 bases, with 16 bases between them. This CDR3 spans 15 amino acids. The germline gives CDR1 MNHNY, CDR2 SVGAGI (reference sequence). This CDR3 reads CASSSRQLLNSPLHF. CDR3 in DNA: TGTGCCAGCAGCAGTCGACAGCTCCTGAATTCACCCCTCCACTTT.

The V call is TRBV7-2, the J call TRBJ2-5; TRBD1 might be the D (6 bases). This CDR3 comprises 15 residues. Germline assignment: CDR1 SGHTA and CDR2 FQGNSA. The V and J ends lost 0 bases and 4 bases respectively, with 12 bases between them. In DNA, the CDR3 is TGTGCCAGCAGCTTAGCGGCCAGGGGTGTAGAGACCCAGTACTTC. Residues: CASSLAARGVETQYF.

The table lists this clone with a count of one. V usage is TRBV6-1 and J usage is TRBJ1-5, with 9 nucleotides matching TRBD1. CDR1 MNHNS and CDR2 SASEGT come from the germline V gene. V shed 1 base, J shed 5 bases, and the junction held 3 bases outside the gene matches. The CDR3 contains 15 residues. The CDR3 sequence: CASSEGGQGYQPQHF. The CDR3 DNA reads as TGTGCCAGCAGTGAAGGGGGACAGGGTTATCAGCCCCAGCATTTT.

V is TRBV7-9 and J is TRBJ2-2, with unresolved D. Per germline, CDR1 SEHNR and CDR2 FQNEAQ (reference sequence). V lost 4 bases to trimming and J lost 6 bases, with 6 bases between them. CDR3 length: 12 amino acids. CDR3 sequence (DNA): TGTGCCAGCAGCTCTCAGGCCGGGGAGCTGTTTTTT. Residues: CASSSQAGELFF.

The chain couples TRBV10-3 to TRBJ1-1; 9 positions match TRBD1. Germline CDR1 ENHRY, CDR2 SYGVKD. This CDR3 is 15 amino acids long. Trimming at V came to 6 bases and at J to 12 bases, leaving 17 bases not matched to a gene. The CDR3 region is CAIRGQGRKGRESFF. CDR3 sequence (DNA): TGTGCCATCAGGGGACAGGGAAGGAAGGGCCGTGAGTCTTTCTTT.

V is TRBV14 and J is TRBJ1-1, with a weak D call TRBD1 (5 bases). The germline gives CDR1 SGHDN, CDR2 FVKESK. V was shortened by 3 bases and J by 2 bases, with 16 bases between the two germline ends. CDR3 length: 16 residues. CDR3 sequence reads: CASSHRQGRKNTEAFF. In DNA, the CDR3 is TGTGCCAGCAGCCATCGCCAGGGCAGAAAAAACACTGAAGCTTTCTTT.

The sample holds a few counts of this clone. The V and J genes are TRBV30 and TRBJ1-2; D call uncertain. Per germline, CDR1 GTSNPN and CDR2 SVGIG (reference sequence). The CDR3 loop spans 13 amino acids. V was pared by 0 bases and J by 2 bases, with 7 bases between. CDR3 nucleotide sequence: TGTGCCTGGAGTGTAAACTCGAACTATGGCTACACCTTC. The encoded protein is CAWSVNSNYGYTF.

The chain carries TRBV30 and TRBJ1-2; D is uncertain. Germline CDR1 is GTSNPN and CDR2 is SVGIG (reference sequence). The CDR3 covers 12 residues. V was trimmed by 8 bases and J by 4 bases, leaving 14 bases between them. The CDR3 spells CALQRPGYGYTF. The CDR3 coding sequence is TGTGCCCTGCAGCGTCCCGGCTATGGCTACACCTTC.

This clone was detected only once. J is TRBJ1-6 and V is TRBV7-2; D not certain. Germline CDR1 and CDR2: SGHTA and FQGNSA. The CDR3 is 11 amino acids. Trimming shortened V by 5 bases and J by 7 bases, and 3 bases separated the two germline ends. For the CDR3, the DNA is TGTGCCAGCAGCCTGAATTCACCCCTCCACTTT. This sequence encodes CASSLNSPLHF.

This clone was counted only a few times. The DNA for the CDR3 is TGTGCCAGCAGCTCCGGGACAGGGGGAGGTGAAAAACTGTTTTTT. It is translated as CASSSGTGGGEKLFF. The chain combines TRBV5-4 with TRBJ1-4; the match to TRBD1 covers 11 bases. Trimming removed 3 bases from V and 7 bases from J; junction bases left unmatched: 5. The CDR3 contains 15 residues. Per the germline V gene, CDR1 is SGHNT and CDR2 is YYREEE (reference sequence).

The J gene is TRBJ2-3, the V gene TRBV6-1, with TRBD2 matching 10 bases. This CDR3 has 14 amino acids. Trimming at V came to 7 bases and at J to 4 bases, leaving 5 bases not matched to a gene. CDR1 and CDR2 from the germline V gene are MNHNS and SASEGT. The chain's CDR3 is CASTPSGGADTQYF. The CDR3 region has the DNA TGTGCCAGCACACCTAGCGGGGGTGCAGATACGCAGTATTTT.

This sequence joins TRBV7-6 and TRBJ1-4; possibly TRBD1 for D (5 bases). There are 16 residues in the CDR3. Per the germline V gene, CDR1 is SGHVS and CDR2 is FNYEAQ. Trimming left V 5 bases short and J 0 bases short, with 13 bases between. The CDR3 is CASSPLGGSTNEKLFF. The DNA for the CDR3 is TGTGCCAGCAGCCCGCTGGGGGGGTCAACTAATGAAAAACTGTTTTTT.

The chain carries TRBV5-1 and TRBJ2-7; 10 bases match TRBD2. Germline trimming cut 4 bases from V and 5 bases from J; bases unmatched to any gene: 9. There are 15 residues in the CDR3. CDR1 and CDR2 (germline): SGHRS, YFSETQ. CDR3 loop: CASSPNSGGPNEQYF. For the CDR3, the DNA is TGCGCCAGCAGCCCTAATAGCGGGGGGCCTAACGAGCAGTACTTC.

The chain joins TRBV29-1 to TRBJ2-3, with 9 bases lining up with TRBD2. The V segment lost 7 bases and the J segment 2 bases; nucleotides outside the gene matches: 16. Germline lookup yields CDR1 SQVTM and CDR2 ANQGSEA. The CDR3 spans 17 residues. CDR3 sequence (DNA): TGCAGCGCGCCGGGATTAGCGGGGGATACCATCACAGATACGCAGTATTTT. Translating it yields CSAPGLAGDTITDTQYF.

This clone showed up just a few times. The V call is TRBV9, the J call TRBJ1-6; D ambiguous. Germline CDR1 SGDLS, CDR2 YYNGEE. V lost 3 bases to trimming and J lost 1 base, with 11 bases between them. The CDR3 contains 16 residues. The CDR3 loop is CASSARPGSYNSPLHF. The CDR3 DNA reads TGTGCCAGCAGCGCTCGACCGGGGTCCTATAATTCACCCCTCCACTTT.

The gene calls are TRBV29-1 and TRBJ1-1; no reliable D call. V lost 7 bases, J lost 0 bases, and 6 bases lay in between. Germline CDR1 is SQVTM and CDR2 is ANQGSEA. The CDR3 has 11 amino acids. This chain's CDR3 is CSGRLNTEAFF. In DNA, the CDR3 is TGCAGCGGGAGGTTGAACACTGAAGCTTTCTTT.

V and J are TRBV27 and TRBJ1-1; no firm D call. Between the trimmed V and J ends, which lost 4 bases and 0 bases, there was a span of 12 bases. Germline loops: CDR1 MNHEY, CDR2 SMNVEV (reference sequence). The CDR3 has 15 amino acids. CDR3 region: CASSSNREVNTEAFF. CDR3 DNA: TGTGCCAGCAGTTCCAATAGAGAGGTGAACACTGAAGCTTTCTTT.

The CDR3 nucleotides read TGTGCCAGCAAGGGGGCCGGGACAGGGGGCTATCAGCCCCAGCATTTT. Translating it yields CASKGAGTGGYQPQHF. The gene calls are TRBV6-6 and TRBJ1-5, with 12 bases that match TRBD1. Germline values: CDR1 MNHNY, CDR2 SVGAGI (reference sequence). The CDR3 is made up of 16 amino acids. Trimming at V came to 7 bases and at J to 5 bases, leaving 9 bases not matched to a gene.

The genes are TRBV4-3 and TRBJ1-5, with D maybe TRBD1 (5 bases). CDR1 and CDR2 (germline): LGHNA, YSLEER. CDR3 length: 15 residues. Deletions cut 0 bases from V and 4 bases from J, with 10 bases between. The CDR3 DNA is TGCGCCAGCAGCCAAGAATCAGGGTATAATCAGCCCCAGCATTTT. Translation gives CASSQESGYNQPQHF.

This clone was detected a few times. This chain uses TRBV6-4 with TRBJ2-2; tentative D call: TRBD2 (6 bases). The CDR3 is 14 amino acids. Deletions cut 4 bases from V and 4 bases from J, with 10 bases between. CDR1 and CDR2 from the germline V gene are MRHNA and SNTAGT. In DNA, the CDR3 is TGTGCCAGCAGTGTGGGGGGTGCCACCGGGGAGCTGTTTTTT. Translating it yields CASSVGGATGELFF.

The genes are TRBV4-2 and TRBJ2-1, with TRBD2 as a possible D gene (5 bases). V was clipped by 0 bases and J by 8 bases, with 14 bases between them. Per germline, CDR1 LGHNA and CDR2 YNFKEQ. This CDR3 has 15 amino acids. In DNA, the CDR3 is TGTGCCAGCAGCCAAGATCCGGGCGGGTTCGATGAGCAGTTCTTC. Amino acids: CASSQDPGGFDEQFF.

The CDR3 DNA reads as TGTGCCAGCAGCTTAAGATGGAGTTACACTGAAGCTTTCTTT. Translated: CASSLRWSYTEAFF. The chain recombines TRBV7-3 with TRBJ1-1; D is undetermined. CDR3 length: 14 residues. The germline V gene has CDR1 SGHTA and CDR2 FQGTGA. V dropped 1 base and J dropped 3 bases, with 9 bases sitting between them.